Following are 13 T cell receptor beta chains from one sample sequenced in a study of blood T cells in healthy people across ages. With a J-beta primer mix and a sample-barcoded 5' primer, a second PCR ran about 7 to 11 cycles. Via MiXCR, TCRdb re-called the 5' RACE reads, giving one row per CDR3 protein. The sample includes roughly 730,000 distinct CDR3 sequences, around three fifths of them seen just once. Sequences were obtained from blood. These receptors came from a man aged 35 to 55 in good health.

The V and J genes are TRBV9 and TRBJ2-1; weak D call: TRBD1 (5 bases). Germline CDR1 and CDR2: SGDLS and YYNGEE. Trimming took 0 bases from V and 2 from J, leaving 9 bases between them. This CDR3 comprises 15 residues. The CDR3 DNA follows: TGTGCCAGCAGCGTAGAGGGGTACCCCTACAATGAGCAGTTCTTC. Residues: CASSVEGYPYNEQFF.

As concerns this clonotype: At one of its ends the junction is not consistent with the germline gene, which may arise from a read error. The chain couples TRBV7-2 to TRBJ1-1; D is unclear. Germline V lookup: CDR1 SGHTA, CDR2 FQGNSA. This CDR3 region has 14 residues. CDR3 DNA: TGTGCTAGCAGCTTAGAGGAGGGCTCGGCTGAAGCTTTCTTT. It yields the protein CASSLEEGSAEAFF.

The table lists this clonotype with a few counts. The J gene is TRBJ2-7, the V gene TRBV12-5; D is unclear. Trimming pared 3 bases from V and 1 base from J, leaving 13 bases between. The CDR3 is made up of 15 amino acids. Germline V lookup: CDR1 LGHNT, CDR2 FRNRAP. CDR3 coding DNA: TGTGCTAGTGGTTTACGTGCCACGGGTTCCTACGAGCAGTACTTC. Its protein product is CASGLRATGSYEQYF.

V is TRBV29-1 and J is TRBJ1-2; 8 bases fit TRBD1. The junction had 4 bases not matched to a gene; V was cut back by 1 base and J by 3 bases. This CDR3 region has 14 residues. Germline CDR1 and CDR2: SQVTM and ANQGSEA. Here the CDR3 reads CSVEAGGPDYGYTF. Here the CDR3 DNA reads TGCAGCGTTGAAGCAGGGGGCCCCGACTATGGCTACACCTTC.

The sample holds a few counts of this clonotype. The chain has TRBV20-1 and TRBJ2-1; 7 bases match TRBD2. The V segment lost 5 bases and the J segment 6 bases; nucleotides outside the gene matches: 7. Germline V lookup: CDR1 DFQATT, CDR2 SNEGSKA (reference sequence). The CDR3 has 13 amino acids. CDR3 residues: CSAGRLAINEQFF. DNA of the CDR3: TGCAGTGCTGGCAGACTAGCAATCAATGAGCAGTTCTTC.

V is TRBV7-2 and J is TRBJ2-4; TRBD2 might be the D (5 bases). The V end was cut by 6 bases, the J end by 0 bases, with 18 bases between. Per the germline V gene, CDR1 is SGHTA and CDR2 is FQGNSA. This CDR3 has 17 residues. This CDR3 reads CASSQMVGLTAKNIQYF. The CDR3 region has the DNA TGTGCCAGCAGTCAAATGGTTGGACTGACAGCCAAAAACATTCAGTACTTC.

The chain couples TRBV29-1 to TRBJ1-1; no reliable D call. With 5 bases removed from V and 9 bases from J, the gap between germline ends came to 13 bases. The CDR3 extends over 11 amino acids. CDR1 is SQVTM and CDR2 is ANQGSEA in the germline V gene. CDR3 residues: CSVTTTDQAFF. The CDR3 bases are TGCAGCGTTACCACGACCGATCAAGCTTTCTTT.

The CDR3 sequence: CASSPQGAGGAAYEQYF. CDR3 nucleotides: TGTGCCAGCAGCCCACAGGGAGCCGGGGGAGCGGCCTACGAGCAGTACTTC. V is TRBV9 and J is TRBJ2-7; D is possibly TRBD1 or TRBD2 (6 bases each). From germline, CDR1 is SGDLS and CDR2 YYNGEE. V was clipped by 4 bases and J by 2 bases, with 22 bases between them. The CDR3 consists of 17 residues.

The V gene is TRBV4-3, the J gene TRBJ2-1, with D possibly called TRBD1 or TRBD2 (5 bases each). Germline V gene sequence: CDR1 LGHNA, CDR2 YSLEER. V lost 0 bases, J lost 7 bases, and 10 bases lay in between. This CDR3 contains 14 residues. CDR3 coding DNA: TGCGCCAGCAGCCAAGATCGAGGGGAAAATGAGCAGTTCTTC. Translated: CASSQDRGENEQFF.

Comment on this clonotype: The junction differs from germline at one of its ends, possibly a read error. The CDR3 DNA reads as TGTGCCAGCAGCGAGGGGGGGACTGCTCCAAATGAAAACCTGTTTTTT. This sequence encodes CASSEGGTAPNENLFF. This sequence joins TRBV9 and TRBJ1-4, with D possibly TRBD1 on 6 matching bases. This CDR3 comprises 16 residues. Germline values: CDR1 SGDLS, CDR2 YYNGEE.

The sample holds many counts of this clonotype. This rearrangement joins TRBV27 to TRBJ2-7, with 12 positions matching TRBD2. The CDR3 runs 15 residues. Germline loops: CDR1 MNHEY, CDR2 SMNVEV (reference sequence). Trimming at V came to 5 bases and at J to 0 bases, leaving 2 bases not matched to a gene. The CDR3 DNA reads as TGTGCCAGCAGTCTACTAGCGGGAGGCTCCTACGAGCAGTACTTC. Translation gives CASSLLAGGSYEQYF.

In this sample, this clonotype turned up a few times. The rearrangement uses TRBV12-3 or TRBV12-4 and TRBJ2-7; 7 bases match TRBD1. CDR3 length: 14 residues. Trimming took 3 bases from V and 1 from J; bases not matched to a gene: 3. CDR3: CASSFGQASYEQYF. The CDR3 bases are TGTGCCAGCAGTTTCGGACAGGCGTCCTACGAGCAGTACTTC.

The V gene is TRBV3-1, the J gene TRBJ2-7; 10 nucleotides align to TRBD2. The CDR3 has 14 residues. With V trimmed by 1 base and J by 6 bases, 3 bases remained unmatched. Per the germline V gene, CDR1 is LGHDT and CDR2 is YNNKEL (reference sequence). CDR3 amino acids: CASSQAGLAVEQYF. DNA of the CDR3: TGTGCCAGCAGCCAAGCAGGACTAGCGGTCGAGCAGTACTTC.